This T cell receptor beta chain was found in a study of early T cells in non-severe SARS-CoV-2 infection. Study-level results: Comparison of clonotypes with VDJdb favored anti-spike CD8 responses while missing private and CD4 specificities.

The library protocol tagged individual cDNA molecules with unique molecular identifiers. One entry per CDR3 protein, called by TCRdb with MiXCR from the 5' RACE reads. The sample lists tens of thousands of distinct CDR3 sequences, approximately 13% occurring once. In the case of this clonotype: The antigen remains unidentified. A much larger clone sits a single nucleotide away, making a read error possible.

The sample consisted of whole blood. This clonotype originated in an adult who was a healthcare worker with PCR-confirmed SARS-CoV-2 infection or an uninfected control (not recorded which).

This CDR3 reads CTSSLDSYNEQFF. CDR3 nucleotide sequence: TGTACCAGCAGCTTGGACAGTTACAATGAGCAGTTCTTC. The chain is built from TRBV5-4 and TRBJ2-1; D perhaps matches TRBD1 (6 bases). The CDR3 has 13 amino acids. The germline gives CDR1 SGHNT, CDR2 YYREEE (reference sequence).